Included here is one TCR beta chain sequence, with context. This clonotype came up a few times. Its antigen is still unknown. Base-call qualities are not available, and no considerably larger clone is one nucleotide away. A patient counted as having stable Graves' hyperthyroidism if no progression to ophthalmopathy occurred over 18 months of follow-up. Hyperthyroidism patients were newly diagnosed, with disease duration under 2 months, and aged 18 to 65 years. The study excluded patients with uncontrolled infections, other autoimmune diseases, pregnancy or lactation. Diagnoses were based on clinical symptoms, serum thyroxine and TRAb, thyroid ultrasound and orbital computed tomography. PBMCs were isolated from approximately 10 ml of fresh peripheral blood by Ficoll-Paque density gradient centrifugation. Total RNA was extracted using Trizol reagent, and RNA quality was assessed on an Agilent 2100 Bioanalyzer.

The sample originates from a study of T cells in Graves' hyperthyroidism and ophthalmopathy (dated by TCRdb to about 2019). Background for the entire study: Peripheral blood samples were taken at initial diagnosis, before any treatment was given. A discovery cohort of approximately 97 patients, roughly 45 with Graves' ophthalmopathy and roughly 59 with stable Graves' hyperthyroidism, was used to find distinguishing TCR V-J signatures. Whether ophthalmopathy could be predicted prospectively was tested in an independent validation cohort made up of under 20 hyperthyroidism patients plus 17 patients who later progressed to ophthalmopathy. The 100 discovery patients were divided at random into training and test sets in a 7:3 ratio. In addition, the study compared T-cell repertoires in thyroid tissue and in blood from over 5 Graves' hyperthyroidism patients. Following sampling, methimazole starting at 30 mg daily was given to hyperthyroidism patients, and high-dose intravenous methylprednisolone was given to ophthalmopathy patients. According to the paper, TCR Vbeta CDR3 sequencing was carried out on 120 to 150 peripheral blood samples, which came from fewer than 50 ophthalmopathy, fewer than 80 hyperthyroidism and some 17 progressor patients.

Amplification of TCR beta CDR3 regions was carried out from RNA transcripts. The first round of RT-PCR for the TCR CDR3 was performed with the HTBI primer set and the Qiagen OneStep RT-PCR kit. The libraries were constructed in a second round of multiplex PCR and then size-selected and purified. Paired-end sequencing of the libraries was performed with 100 bp reads on an Illumina HiSeq2000. Turning to the authors' computational methods: SOAPnuke was used to process the raw data, throwing out any read that contained adapters or uncalled bases, had a mean Phred below 15, or lacked an exact constant-primer or identifier match. High-quality paired reads were merged with COPE v1.2.5, and unique nucleotide sequences were defined as clonotypes. MiTCR v1.1 was used to align clonotypes to the IMGT TRBV, TRBD and TRBJ reference segments. The analysis included only V-J combinations with a frequency above 0.0001, which together covered 99% to 99.2% of the repertoires. A TCS score was defined as the ratio of F50 (clonal expansion) to E x V (chaos), with BLOSUM62-based TCRdist applied between CDR3 peptides within each V-J. Welch's t-statistics and random forest reduced some 510 V-J features to fewer than 15, which were used in a naive Bayes classifier (R e1071). TCRdb reprocessing: public reads trimmed at Q25 with fastp, clones called with MiXCR, in-frame beta chains kept. Entries are consolidated by CDR3 protein sequence, retaining the most common genes and DNA. None of the V and J calls come from the authors' own analysis; TCRdb made them. For this sample there are about 560,000 distinct CDR3 sequences; about a sixth appear just once. Around 7.5% of the sample is held by the ten biggest clonotypes.

Study-wide findings and limitations: Sample size was not statistically predetermined, and blinding of investigators to group allocation was not performed. Blood samples also contained most of the expanded thyroid clonotypes (frequency above 0.001), which suggests that blood repertoires may reflect thyroid immune responses. A model built on a 13 V-J signature distinguished ophthalmopathy from stable hyperthyroidism, reaching about 88% sensitivity and approximately 83% specificity in cross-validation and 80%/75% in testing. In validation, the model predicted progression to ophthalmopathy with approximately 70% sensitivity and around 72% specificity, a median of roughly seven months before onset.

From cysteine to phenylalanine, the CDR3 is 14 amino acids long. This entry keeps only the CDR3 DNA: 42 bases, framed from base 1. V loses 2 bases of germline sequence and J loses 4 bases, and the interval between the two ends is 11 bases. The germline V gene encodes CDR1 MNHNY and CDR2 SVGAGI (reference sequence). The sequence derives from a woman in her 30s with Graves' hyperthyroidism. Here the chain combines TRBV6-6 and TRBJ1-1; the D segment could be TRBD1, given 5 matching bases. Material: blood. The CDR3 corresponds to CASSYGGGGTEAFF. The bases read TGTGCCAGCAGTTACGGGGGTGGGGGCACTGAAGCTTTCTTT.